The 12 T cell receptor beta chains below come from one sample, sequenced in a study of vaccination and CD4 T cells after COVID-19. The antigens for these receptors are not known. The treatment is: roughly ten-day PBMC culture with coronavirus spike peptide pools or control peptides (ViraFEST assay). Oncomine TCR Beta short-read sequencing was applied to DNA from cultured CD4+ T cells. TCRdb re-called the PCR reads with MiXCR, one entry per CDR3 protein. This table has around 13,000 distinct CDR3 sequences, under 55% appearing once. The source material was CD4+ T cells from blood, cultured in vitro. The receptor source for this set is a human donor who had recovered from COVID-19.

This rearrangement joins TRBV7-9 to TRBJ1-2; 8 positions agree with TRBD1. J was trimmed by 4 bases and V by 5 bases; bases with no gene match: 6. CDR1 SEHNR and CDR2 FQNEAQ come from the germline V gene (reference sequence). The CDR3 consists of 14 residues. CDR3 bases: TGTGCCAGCAGCCCGCCAGGGGGCACCTATGGCTACACCTTC. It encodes CASSPPGGTYGYTF.

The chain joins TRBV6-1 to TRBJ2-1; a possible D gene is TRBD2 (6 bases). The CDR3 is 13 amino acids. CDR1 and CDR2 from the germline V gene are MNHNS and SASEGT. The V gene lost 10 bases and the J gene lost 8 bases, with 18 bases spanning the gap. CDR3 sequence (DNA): TGTGCCACCCAAAGGAGGGCATGGGATGAGCAGTTCTTC. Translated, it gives CATQRRAWDEQFF.

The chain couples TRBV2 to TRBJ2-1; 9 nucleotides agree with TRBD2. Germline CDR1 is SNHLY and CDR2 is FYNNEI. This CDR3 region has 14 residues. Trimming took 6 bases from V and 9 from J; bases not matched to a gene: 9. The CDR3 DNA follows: TGTGCCAGCAGGCCGGGACTAGCCCTCGGTGAGCAGTTCTTC. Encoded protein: CASRPGLALGEQFF.

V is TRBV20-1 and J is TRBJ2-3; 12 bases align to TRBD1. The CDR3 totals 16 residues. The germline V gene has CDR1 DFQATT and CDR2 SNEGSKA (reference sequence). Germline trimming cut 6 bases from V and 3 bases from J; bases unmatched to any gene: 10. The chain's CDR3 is CSANEPGQGATDTQYF. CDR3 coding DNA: TGCAGTGCCAACGAACCGGGACAGGGGGCTACAGATACGCAGTATTTT.

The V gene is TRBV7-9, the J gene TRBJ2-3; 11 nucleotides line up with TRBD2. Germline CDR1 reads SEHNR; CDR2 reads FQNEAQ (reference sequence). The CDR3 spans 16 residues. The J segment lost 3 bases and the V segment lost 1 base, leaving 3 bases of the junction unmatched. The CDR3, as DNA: TGTGCCAGCAGCTTAGGAACTAGCGGGAGTACAGATACGCAGTATTTT. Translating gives CASSLGTSGSTDTQYF.

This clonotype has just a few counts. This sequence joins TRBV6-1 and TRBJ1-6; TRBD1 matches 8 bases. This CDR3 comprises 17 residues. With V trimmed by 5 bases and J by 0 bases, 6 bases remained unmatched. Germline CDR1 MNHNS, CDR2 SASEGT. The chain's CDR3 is CASSRRQGSSYNSPLHF. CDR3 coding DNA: TGTGCCAGCAGTAGACGACAGGGGAGCTCCTATAATTCACCCCTCCACTTT.

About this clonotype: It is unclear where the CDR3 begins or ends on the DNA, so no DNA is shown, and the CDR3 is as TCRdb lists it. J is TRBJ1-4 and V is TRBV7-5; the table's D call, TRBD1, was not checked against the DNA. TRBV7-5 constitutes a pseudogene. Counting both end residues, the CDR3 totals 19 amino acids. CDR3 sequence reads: CISVSEATGTGLGGEKLFF.

The CDR3 coding sequence is TGCAGTGCTAGATCCTCCGCGTTTTTTGCCAAAAACATTCAGTACTTC. It codes for CSARSSAFFAKNIQYF. This chain joins TRBV20-1 and TRBJ2-4; D is undetermined. The CDR3 runs 16 residues. CDR1 is DFQATT and CDR2 is SNEGSKA in the germline V gene (reference sequence). V shed 2 bases and J shed 1 base, with 15 bases lying between them.

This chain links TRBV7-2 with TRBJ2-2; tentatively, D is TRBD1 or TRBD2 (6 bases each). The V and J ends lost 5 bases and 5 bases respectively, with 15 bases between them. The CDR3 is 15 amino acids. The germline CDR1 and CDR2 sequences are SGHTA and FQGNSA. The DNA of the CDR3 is TGTGCCAGCAGCCCCGCACGGGGGCGAACCGGGGAGCTGTTTTTT. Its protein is CASSPARGRTGELFF.

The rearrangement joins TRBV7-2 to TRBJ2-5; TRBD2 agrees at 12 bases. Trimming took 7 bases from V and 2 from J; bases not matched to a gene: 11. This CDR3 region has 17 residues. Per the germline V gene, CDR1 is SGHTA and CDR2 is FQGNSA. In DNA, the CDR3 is TGTGCCAGCACCCAACGGACTAGCGGGACTTCACAAGAGACCCAGTACTTC. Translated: CASTQRTSGTSQETQYF.

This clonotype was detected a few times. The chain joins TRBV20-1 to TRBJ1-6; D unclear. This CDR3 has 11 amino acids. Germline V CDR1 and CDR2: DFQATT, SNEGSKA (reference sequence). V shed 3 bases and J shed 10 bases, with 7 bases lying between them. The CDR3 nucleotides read TGCAGTGCTAGTCGGGGATCACCCCTCCACTTT. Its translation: CSASRGSPLHF.

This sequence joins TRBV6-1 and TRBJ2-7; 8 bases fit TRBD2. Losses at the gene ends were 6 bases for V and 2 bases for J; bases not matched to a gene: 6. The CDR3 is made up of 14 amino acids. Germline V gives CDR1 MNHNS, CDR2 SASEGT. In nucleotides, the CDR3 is TGTGCCAGCAGACTAACTAGCGGCACCTACGAGCAGTACTTC. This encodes CASRLTSGTYEQYF.